A selection of T cell receptor beta chains follows, all from one sample in a study of shared clonotypes between healthy human individuals. Profiling relied on immunoSEQ multiplex PCR, and the TCRdb table lists in-frame clones only, not all of them. The data contain 950,000 to 1,300,000 clones, about 75% of them singletons. The specimen was memory CD4+ T cells sorted from blood. Receptors originate from a man aged 18 to 30 in good health. CDR3s include the opening cysteine and the closing phenylalanine or tryptophan. Fields, in order: J gene, clone size, D gene, V gene, CDR3 protein, CDR3 DNA. A D gene is named only where the DNA matches it firmly. For some rows the clone size is stated as once, few or many, or as a class when expanded; others skip it.

J gene: TRBJ2-1
clone size: NA
D gene: NA
V gene: TRBV20-1
CDR3 protein: CSALGRNEQFF
CDR3 DNA: TGCAGTGCCCTGGGTCGCAATGAGCAGTTCTTC

J gene: TRBJ1-6
clone size: NA
D gene: NA
V gene: TRBV7-2
CDR3 protein: CASSLYGYGSSPLHF
CDR3 DNA: TGTGCCAGCAGCTTGTACGGCTATGGGTCTTCACCCCTCCACTTT

J gene: TRBJ2-7
clone size: NA
D gene: NA
V gene: TRBV18
CDR3 protein: CASIRDPVVREQYF
CDR3 DNA: TGTGCCAGTATCCGGGATCCCGTCGTACGGGAGCAGTACTTC

J gene: TRBJ2-2
clone size: NA
D gene: TRBD2
V gene: TRBV7-9
CDR3 protein: CASSWGLAANTGELFF
CDR3 DNA: TGTGCCAGCAGCTGGGGCCTAGCGGCGAACACCGGGGAGCTGTTTTTT

J gene: TRBJ1-1
clone size: many
D gene: NA
V gene: TRBV9
CDR3 protein: CASSVEGGGYGTEAFF
CDR3 DNA: TGTGCCAGCAGCGTAGAAGGAGGGGGATATGGGACTGAAGCTTTCTTT

J gene: TRBJ2-2
clone size: NA
D gene: TRBD1
V gene: TRBV27
CDR3 protein: CASSYGTGGLNTGELFF
CDR3 DNA: TGTGCCAGCAGTTACGGGACAGGGGGATTGAACACCGGGGAGCTGTTTTTT

J gene: TRBJ1-2
clone size: NA
D gene: TRBD1
V gene: TRBV10-3
CDR3 protein: CAISESGAGGRYGYTF
CDR3 DNA: TGTGCCATCAGTGAGTCTGGGGCAGGGGGACGCTATGGCTACACCTTC

J gene: TRBJ1-1
clone size: NA
D gene: NA
V gene: TRBV5-1
CDR3 protein: CASRTDTEAFF
CDR3 DNA: TGCGCCAGCAGGACTGACACTGAAGCTTTCTTT

J gene: TRBJ2-5
clone size: NA
D gene: TRBD1
V gene: TRBV5-4
CDR3 protein: CASSWDRDYMKTQYF
CDR3 DNA: TGTGCCAGCAGCTGGGACAGGGACTATATGAAGACCCAGTACTTC

J gene: TRBJ1-6
clone size: once
D gene: TRBD1
V gene: TRBV9
CDR3 protein: CASSGTRGDSPLHF
CDR3 DNA: TGTGCCAGCAGCGGAACCAGGGGGGATTCACCCCTCCACTTT

J gene: TRBJ2-3
clone size: NA
D gene: TRBD1
V gene: TRBV7-9
CDR3 protein: CASSLRTGTSTDTQYF
CDR3 DNA: TGTGCCAGCAGCTTACGGACAGGCACTAGCACAGATACGCAGTATTTT

J gene: TRBJ2-1
clone size: NA
D gene: TRBD1
V gene: TRBV5-1
CDR3 protein: CASSRSTGDPNEQFF
CDR3 DNA: TGCGCCAGCAGCCGTTCGACAGGGGACCCCAATGAGCAGTTCTTC

J gene: TRBJ1-1
clone size: few
D gene: NA
V gene: TRBV2
CDR3 protein: CASRREAVRNTEAFF
CDR3 DNA: TGTGCCAGCAGAAGGGAGGCAGTGAGGAACACTGAAGCTTTCTTT

J gene: TRBJ2-7
clone size: NA
D gene: NA
V gene: TRBV5-6
CDR3 protein: CASSLAQGYEQYF
CDR3 DNA: TGTGCCAGCAGCTTGGCGCAGGGCTACGAGCAGTACTTC

J gene: TRBJ2-6
clone size: NA
D gene: NA
V gene: TRBV18
CDR3 protein: CASSLISQQTSGANVLTF
CDR3 DNA: TGTGCCAGCTCACTTATCTCGCAACAGACCTCTGGGGCCAACGTCCTGACTTTC

J gene: TRBJ1-2
clone size: once
D gene: TRBD1
V gene: TRBV2
CDR3 protein: CASRALQTGGRGYTF
CDR3 DNA: TGTGCCAGCAGGGCCCTTCAGACAGGGGGCCGGGGCTACACCTTC

J gene: TRBJ2-5
clone size: once
D gene: NA
V gene: TRBV23-1
CDR3 protein: CASSQICSNQETQYF
CDR3 DNA: TGCGCCAGCAGTCAAATTTGTAGTAATCAAGAGACCCAGTACTTC